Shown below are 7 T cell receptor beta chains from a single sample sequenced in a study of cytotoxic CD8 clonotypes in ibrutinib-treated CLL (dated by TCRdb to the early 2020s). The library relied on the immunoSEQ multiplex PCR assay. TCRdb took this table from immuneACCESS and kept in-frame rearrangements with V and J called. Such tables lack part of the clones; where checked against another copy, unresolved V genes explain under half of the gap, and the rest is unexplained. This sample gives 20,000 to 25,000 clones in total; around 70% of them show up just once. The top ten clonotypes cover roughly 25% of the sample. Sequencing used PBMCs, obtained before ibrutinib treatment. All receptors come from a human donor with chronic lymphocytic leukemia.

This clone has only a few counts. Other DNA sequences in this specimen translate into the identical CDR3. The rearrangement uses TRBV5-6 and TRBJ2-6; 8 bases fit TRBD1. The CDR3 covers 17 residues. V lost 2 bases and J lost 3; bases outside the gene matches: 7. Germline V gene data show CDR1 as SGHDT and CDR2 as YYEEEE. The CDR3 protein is CASSFVTGGGGANVLTF. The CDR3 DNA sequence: TGTGCCAGCAGCTTCGTCACAGGGGGTGGTGGGGCCAACGTCCTGACTTTC.

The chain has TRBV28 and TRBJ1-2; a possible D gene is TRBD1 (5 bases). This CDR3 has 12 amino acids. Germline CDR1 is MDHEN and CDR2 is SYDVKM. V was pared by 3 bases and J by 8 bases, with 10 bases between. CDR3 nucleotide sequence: TGTGCCAGCAGTTTGCCCGGGGGAGGCTACACCTTC. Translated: CASSLPGGGYTF.

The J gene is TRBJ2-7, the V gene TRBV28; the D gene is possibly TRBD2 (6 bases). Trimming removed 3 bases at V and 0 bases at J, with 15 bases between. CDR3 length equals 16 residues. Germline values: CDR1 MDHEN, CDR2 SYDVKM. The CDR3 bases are TGTGCCAGCAGTTTGGGGTCGGGGGAGGCCTCCTACGAGCAGTACTTC. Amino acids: CASSLGSGEASYEQYF.

The CDR3 region has the DNA TGTGCCAGCAGCGTTAGACAGGCGATCACAGATACGCAGTATTTT. It specifies CASSVRQAITDTQYF. V gene TRBV7-1 combines with J gene TRBJ2-3, with a possible D match to TRBD1 (6 bases). TRBV7-1 is assigned to the ORF class and has an uncertain function. This CDR3 is built from 15 residues. The V gene lost 5 bases and the J gene lost 2 bases, with 14 bases spanning the gap.

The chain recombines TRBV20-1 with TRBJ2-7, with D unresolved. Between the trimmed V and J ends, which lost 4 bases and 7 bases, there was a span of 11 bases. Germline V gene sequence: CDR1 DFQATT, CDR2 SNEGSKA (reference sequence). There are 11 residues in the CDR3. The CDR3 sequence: CSANVGPEQYF. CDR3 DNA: TGCAGTGCTAATGTCGGCCCAGAGCAGTACTTC.

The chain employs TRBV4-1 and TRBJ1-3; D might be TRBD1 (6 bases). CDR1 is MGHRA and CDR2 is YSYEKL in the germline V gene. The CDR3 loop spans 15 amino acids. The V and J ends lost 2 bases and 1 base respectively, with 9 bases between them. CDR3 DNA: TGCGCCAGCAGCCAAATACAGGGTTCTGGAAACACCATATATTTT. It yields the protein CASSQIQGSGNTIYF.

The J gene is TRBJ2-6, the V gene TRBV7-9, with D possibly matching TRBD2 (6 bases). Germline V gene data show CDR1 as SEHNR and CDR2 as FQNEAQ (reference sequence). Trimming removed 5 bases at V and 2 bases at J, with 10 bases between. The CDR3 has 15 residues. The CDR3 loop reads CASSLGEAGANVLTF. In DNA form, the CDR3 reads TGTGCCAGCAGCCTCGGGGAGGCTGGGGCCAACGTCCTGACTTTC.